The clone carrying this T cell receptor (beta chain) has at least ten counts. The antigen remains undetermined. From germline, CDR1 is LNHNV and CDR2 YYDKDF (reference sequence). Germline trimming cut 2 bases from V and 2 bases from J; bases unmatched to any gene: 12. CDR3 length: 17 amino acids. The data were obtained in a study of T-cell reconstitution after alpha-beta-depleted transplantation in children. General study points: T-cell numbers and diversity one year post-transplant derived largely from freshly generated T cells. Surviving thymic progenitors and recipient T cells were the source of high TCRbeta diversity at day 60 in some patients. In patients about two months after transplant, alpha-beta T cells reportedly arose from several hundred expanded graft clones.

Preparing the TCRbeta library involved the use of unique molecular identifiers. TCRdb reprocessed the PCR reads via MiXCR and lists one record per CDR3 protein. The profile shows tens of thousands of distinct CDR3 sequences, around 6.6% of them singletons. The rearrangement joins TRBV15 to TRBJ2-7; 7 positions match TRBD1. This TCR came from a child in the first two years of life who had a stem cell transplant for acute myeloid leukemia, so the T cells may come from the graft donor. Sequencing used peripheral blood, obtained 60 days after TCRalphabeta/CD19-depleted stem cell transplant. CDR3: CATSRSYLRDSPYEQYF. The DNA for the CDR3 is TGTGCCACCAGCAGATCCTATCTTCGGGACAGCCCCTACGAGCAGTACTTC.